This T cell receptor (beta chain) emerged from a study of blood T cell repertoires in COVID-19. The wider study: The United States, Italy and Spain were the sources of the acute and convalescent COVID-19 samples. PBMCs, B-cell-depleted T cells, or T cells were the source of the cDNA or gDNA that made up the material.

Germline values: CDR1 SGDLS, CDR2 YYNGEE. J lost 4 bases, V lost 3 bases, and 10 bases had no gene match. CDR3 size: 17 residues. How the authors handled the data: Reference gene primer amplification yielded estimated nucleated cell counts. TCRdb's copy holds only in-frame clones and misses some; the assay was immunoSEQ multiplex PCR. That table supplies the V and J calls and clone size; D and trimming were determined from the DNA. Among about 130,000 clones listed, about 80% were seen once. This chain connects TRBV9 to TRBJ2-1, with TRBD1 matching 10 bases. Sequencing was done on a sample of peripheral blood. This TCR was recovered from a man in his forties with active or convalescent COVID-19. The CDR3: CASSAGQGTGEYNEQFF. CDR3 DNA sequence: TGTGCCAGCAGCGCCGGACAAGGGACAGGGGAGTACAATGAGCAGTTCTTC.